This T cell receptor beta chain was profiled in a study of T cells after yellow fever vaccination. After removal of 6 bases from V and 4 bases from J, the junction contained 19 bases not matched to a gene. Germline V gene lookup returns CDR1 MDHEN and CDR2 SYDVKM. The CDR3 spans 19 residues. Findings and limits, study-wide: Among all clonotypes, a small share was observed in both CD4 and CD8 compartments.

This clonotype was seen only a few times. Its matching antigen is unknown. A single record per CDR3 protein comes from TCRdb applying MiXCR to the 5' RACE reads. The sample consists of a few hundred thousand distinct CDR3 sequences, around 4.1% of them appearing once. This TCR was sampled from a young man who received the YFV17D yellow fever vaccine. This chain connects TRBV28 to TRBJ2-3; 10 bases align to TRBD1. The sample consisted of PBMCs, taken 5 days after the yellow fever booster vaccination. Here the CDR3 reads CASSSDRGKFKGGPDTQYF. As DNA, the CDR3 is TGTGCCAGCAGCTCGGACAGGGGGAAATTTAAGGGGGGGCCAGATACGCAGTATTTT.